These T cell receptor beta chains were read from a single sample in a study of blood T cells in healthy people across ages. MiXCR, applied by TCRdb to the 5' RACE reads, yields one record per CDR3 protein. The repertoire holds 800,000 to 950,000 distinct CDR3 sequences, with 29% as singletons. These data were also reused for a study on T cells of mothers and their children.

Input material: blood. Source of these receptors: a woman in her thirties or forties in good health. Both conserved end residues are part of each CDR3. The order of the fields is clone size, V gene, D gene, J gene, CDR3 DNA, CDR3 protein. D genes are given only for firm matches. The size entry is marked missing in some rows and otherwise reads once, few, many or a size class.

>.|TRBV20-1|TRBD1|TRBJ2-7
TGCAGTGCTAGCGGACAGGCCTTAGCCTACGAGCAGTACTTC
CSASGQALAYEQYF
>few|TRBV4-1|.|TRBJ2-5
TGCGCCAGCAGCCAAGGGATAGGGAGGAGAGAGACCCAGTACTTC
CASSQGIGRRETQYF
>few|TRBV11-2|.|TRBJ2-6
TGTGCCAGCAGCTTAGAAACAGTAAACTGGGATGGGGCCAACGTCCTGACTTTC
CASSLETVNWDGANVLTF
>few|TRBV11-1|TRBD2|TRBJ2-7
TGTGCCAGCAGCTCATTAGCGGGGGCCCACGAGCAGTACTTC
CASSSLAGAHEQYF
>.|TRBV7-2|.|TRBJ2-7
TGTGCCAGCAGCTTCGGTGCCTCCGAGCAGTACTTC
CASSFGASEQYF
>few|TRBV7-2|TRBD1|TRBJ1-4
TGTGCCAGCAGCTGGGGACAGTTTAATGAAAAACTGTTTTTT
CASSWGQFNEKLFF
>.|TRBV5-1|.|TRBJ1-6
TGCGCCAGCAGCTTCAACTGGGGCAGGGAGAATTCACCCCTCCACTTT
CASSFNWGRENSPLHF
>many|TRBV10-3|.|TRBJ2-7
TGTGCCATCAGTCGGACGGGCCAAGACTCCTATGAGCAGTACTTC
CAISRTGQDSYEQYF
>.|TRBV10-3|.|TRBJ2-5
TGTGCCATCAGTCCCGGGGAAGAGACCCAGTACTTC
CAISPGEETQYF
>many|TRBV7-2|TRBD2|TRBJ2-7
TGCGCCAGCAGCTTCGGACTAGCCTACGAGCAGTACTTC
CASSFGLAYEQYF
>.|TRBV5-1|.|TRBJ1-2
TGCGCCAGCAGCTTGAGGTCTGCGGCAGGGGATGGCTACACCTTC
CASSLRSAAGDGYTF
>many|TRBV20-1|TRBD1|TRBJ2-7
TGCAGTGCTAGAGTGGGTGGGACAGGGCGGTACGAGCAGTACTTC
CSARVGGTGRYEQYF
>.|TRBV28|.|TRBJ1-2
TGTGCCAGCAGCCCCTACGGGACTAACTATGGCTACACCTTC
CASSPYGTNYGYTF
>few|TRBV7-3|.|TRBJ2-3
TGTGCCAGCAGCTTAGAAGACTCAGATACGCAGTATTTT
CASSLEDSDTQYF
>few|TRBV11-2|TRBD1|TRBJ2-7
TGTGCCAGCAGACGACAGGGGGCTGGCCACGAGCAGTACTTC
CASRRQGAGHEQYF
>many|TRBV28|TRBD1|TRBJ2-6
TGTGCCAGCAGTTTACCTCAGGGGGCAGGGGCCAACGTCCTGACTTTC
CASSLPQGAGANVLTF
>few|TRBV7-2|.|TRBJ2-5
TGTGCCAGCAGCTTAAACGGGGGCGCACCCGGGGAGCAGTACTTC
CASSLNGGAPGEQYF
>.|TRBV4-3|.|TRBJ2-7
TGCGCCAGCAGCCAAGACTCTACTAGTACCTACGAGCAGTACTTC
CASSQDSTSTYEQYF